This TCR beta chain is from a study of CD8 T cells in Susac syndrome. V shed 6 bases and J shed 6 bases, with 20 bases lying between them. The length of the CDR3 is 14 residues. Germline CDR1 reads SQVTM; CDR2 reads ANQGSEA. It was with random hexamers that about 0.45 to 1 ug RNA was reverse transcribed. TCRdb re-called the immunoSEQ multiplex PCR reads with MiXCR, one entry per CDR3 protein. There are around 150,000 distinct CDR3 sequences in the sample; about 94% occur only once, and 0.12% to 0.15% lies in the top ten. V gene TRBV29-1 combines with J gene TRBJ1-2, with a possible D match to TRBD1 (6 bases). This receptor was taken from a human donor in good health. The material sequenced was CD4+ T cells from PBMCs. The CDR3 region has the DNA TGCAGCGTACTCCGGGACACCGCGATGGATGGCTACACCTTC. Translated, it gives CSVLRDTAMDGYTF.